These T cell receptor beta chains were read from a single sample in a study of T cells expressing NK-cell markers. After re-calling the 5' RACE reads, TCRdb lists one entry per CDR3 protein, DNA absent. Its listing shows 130,000 to 150,000 distinct CDR3 sequences. The sample taken for sequencing was blood T cells: a sorted CD56 or NKG2C T cell subset, CD4+ or CD8+ T cells, or bulk PBMC T cells (not recorded which). The source is a man between 18 and 35 years old in good health. Each CDR3 is given with its conserved first and last residue.

CDR3 protein	V gene	J gene
CASSLGLSKNIQYF	TRBV27	TRBJ2-4
CASSPRTATNEKLFF	TRBV12-3/TRBV12-4	TRBJ1-4
CSVEDSGGLGEQYF	TRBV29-1	TRBJ2-7
CAWSVRTIEQFF	TRBV30	TRBJ2-1
CASSLAQAGGPTNEKLFF	TRBV7-8	TRBJ1-4
CASIFNTGYKAGELFF	TRBV12-3/TRBV12-4	TRBJ2-2
CASSFHMEETQYF	TRBV7-2	TRBJ2-5
CSARGDRNSGNTIYF	TRBV20-1	TRBJ1-3
CASSYSTASSYNEQFF	TRBV6-2/TRBV6-3	TRBJ2-1
CASSQDSPSGHTGELFF	TRBV4-3	TRBJ2-2
CSATYLAGGRYNEQFF	TRBV20-1	TRBJ2-1
CATSRTNSNQPQHF	TRBV15	TRBJ1-5
CASSSEHRGQSYNEQFF	TRBV11-2	TRBJ2-1
CASSSEGQPLHF	TRBV27	TRBJ1-6
CASRETEYNEQFF	TRBV19	TRBJ2-1
CASSFPTGRPNTGELFF	TRBV7-9	TRBJ2-2
CASSPGHNYGYTF	TRBV12-3/TRBV12-4	TRBJ1-2
CASSFPLGLAGDRDEQFF	TRBV11-1	TRBJ2-1
CSARDAGLAASYEQYF	TRBV20-1	TRBJ2-7
CATRRDTGELFF	TRBV24-1	TRBJ2-2
CSAPWKRLAGNLGRDTQYF	TRBV20-1	TRBJ2-3
CATSRGGGYTF	TRBV15	TRBJ1-2
CASSLSQGGEQYF	TRBV27	TRBJ2-7
CSARGDRSSYNEQFF	TRBV20-1	TRBJ2-1
CASSIRSGDGNTIYF	TRBV5-1	TRBJ1-3
CASGRTVYSYEQYF	TRBV7-9	TRBJ2-7
CASIPPSGGMNTEAFF	TRBV2	TRBJ1-1
CASSLTPGQGIQEQFF	TRBV7-9	TRBJ2-1
CASSLEYRGQKYSNQPQHF	TRBV11-1	TRBJ1-5
CASSLGRRETQYF	TRBV7-9	TRBJ2-5
CASGPAYRGQDEKLFF	TRBV6-5	TRBJ1-4
CASTPVMVGETQYF	TRBV7-9	TRBJ2-5
CASSLRPAQGQLEETQYF	TRBV5-1	TRBJ2-5
CASSQQFAESFYNEQFF	TRBV4-2	TRBJ2-1
CASSQETMGIRYTEAFF	TRBV4-2	TRBJ1-1
CASSLGGARTGELFF	TRBV7-8	TRBJ2-2
CASMGEGGGNYGYTF	TRBV19	TRBJ1-2
CASSQDKATSRYTDTQYF	TRBV4-3	TRBJ2-3
CASSVTSGSDEQYF	TRBV9	TRBJ2-7
CASSPETFTDTQYF	TRBV7-9	TRBJ2-3
CASTPHAGAYNEQFF	TRBV6-1	TRBJ2-1
CASSPRGRDRVLYGYTF	TRBV5-6	TRBJ1-2
CASSQEGVTGELFF	TRBV4-3	TRBJ2-2
CASSQGGQGTGELFF	TRBV4-3	TRBJ2-2
CSASFPPPTTEAFF	TRBV20-1	TRBJ1-1
CASSSLTSMKETQYF	TRBV12-3/TRBV12-4	TRBJ2-5
CASSDLNAHNEQFF	TRBV9	TRBJ2-1